These 7 T cell receptor beta chains originate from one sample sequenced in a study of T cell responses to AZD1222 COVID-19 vaccine. Clones were sequenced by immunoSEQ multiplex PCR, and TCRdb holds only the in-frame ones, with some missing. In the table there are about 140,000 clones, roughly nine tenths of which are singletons. Sample: peripheral blood, taken on day 0 of AZD1222 vaccination. These receptors all stem from an adult in good health.

The rearrangement uses TRBV3-1 (or the pseudogene TRBV3-2) and TRBJ2-4, with 10 bases matching TRBD2. The V segment lost 5 bases and the J segment 9 bases; nucleotides outside the gene matches: 7. Germline V gene lookup returns CDR1 LGHDT and CDR2 YNNKEL (reference sequence). The CDR3 is 14 amino acids. The CDR3 region is CASSEAGGQGIQYF. The CDR3 bases are TGTGCCAGCAGCGAAGCGGGGGGGCAGGGCATTCAGTACTTC.

This chain uses TRBV5-1 with TRBJ1-4; the D is unclear. Germline CDR1 SGHRS, CDR2 YFSETQ. The CDR3 is 15 residues long. Trimming left V 2 bases short and J 5 bases short, with 13 bases between. Written as DNA, the CDR3 is TGCGCCAGCAGCTTCGACGGACTAGGAAATGAAAAACTGTTTTTT. It yields the protein CASSFDGLGNEKLFF.

This chain links TRBV18 with TRBJ2-4; 8 bases align to TRBD1. The CDR3 is made up of 15 amino acids. The V gene's germline CDR1 is KGHSH and CDR2 LQKENI. V lost 3 bases, J lost 4 bases, and 5 bases stayed unmatched. CDR3 residues: CASSPSRTGKNIQYF. Here the CDR3 DNA reads TGTGCCAGCTCACCTTCTAGGACAGGGAAAAACATTCAGTACTTC.

This sequence joins TRBV15 and TRBJ2-5, with 9 bases fitting TRBD1. This CDR3 comprises 13 residues. V gave up 6 bases and J gave up 3 bases; unmatched junction bases: 2. The germline gives CDR1 LNHNV, CDR2 YYDKDF (reference sequence). The CDR3, as DNA: TGTGCCACCAGAGACAGGGGGAAAGAGACCCAGTACTTC. This sequence encodes CATRDRGKETQYF.

V gene TRBV5-5 combines with J gene TRBJ1-3; D is undetermined. V lost 0 bases and J 3 bases, leaving 13 bases between the germline ends. This CDR3 region has 16 residues. Germline V gene data show CDR1 as SGHKS and CDR2 as YYEKEE (reference sequence). CDR3 protein: CASSLGGRNSGNTIYF. The CDR3 bases are TGTGCCAGCAGCTTGGGTGGCAGGAACAGTGGAAACACCATATATTTT.

The CDR3 sequence: CASSTDRTRLSDSGNTIYF. The CDR3 nucleotides read TGTGCCAGCAGTACAGACAGAACAAGATTATCCGACTCTGGAAACACCATATATTTT. The V gene is TRBV7-9, the J gene TRBJ1-3, with a weak D call TRBD1 (5 bases). Germline assignment: CDR1 SEHNR and CDR2 FQNEAQ (reference sequence). Trimming removed 6 bases from V and 0 bases from J, with 24 bases in between. This CDR3 has 19 residues.

This rearrangement joins TRBV19 to TRBJ2-1, with 9 bases identical to TRBD2. V shed 3 bases and J 2 bases; nucleotides not matched to a gene: 5. The CDR3 sequence is 16 residues long. Germline V gives CDR1 LNHDA, CDR2 SQIVND (reference sequence). CDR3 nucleotides: TGTGCCAGTAGTATTCCTAGCGGGGTCCCCTACAATGAGCAGTTCTTC. As protein: CASSIPSGVPYNEQFF.